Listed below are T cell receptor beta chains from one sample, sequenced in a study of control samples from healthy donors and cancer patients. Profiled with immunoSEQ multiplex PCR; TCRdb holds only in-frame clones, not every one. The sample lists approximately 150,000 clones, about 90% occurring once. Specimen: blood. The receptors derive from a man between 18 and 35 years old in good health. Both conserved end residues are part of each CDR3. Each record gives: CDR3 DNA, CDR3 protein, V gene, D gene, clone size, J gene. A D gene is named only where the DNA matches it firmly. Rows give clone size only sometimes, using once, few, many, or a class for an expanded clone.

TGTGCCAGCAGCTTAGACGGCATGGCGGGGATTGAATCACCCCTCCACTTT | CASSLDGMAGIESPLHF | TRBV7-9 | - | - | TRBJ1-6
TGTGCCAGTAGTAGGGGTTCTAACTATGGCTACACCTTC | CASSRGSNYGYTF | TRBV19 | - | once | TRBJ1-2
TGCGCCAGCAGCCCCCTGAGCGGGGGCCAGGAGACCCAGTACTTC | CASSPLSGGQETQYF | TRBV4-1 | TRBD2 | - | TRBJ2-5
TGTGCCAGCTCACCCGGGGGGAACACTGAAGCTTTCTTT | CASSPGGNTEAFF | TRBV18 | - | - | TRBJ1-1
TGTGCCAGCAGCCAGGATAATCAGCCCCAGCATTTT | CASSQDNQPQHF | TRBV3-1/TRBV3-2 | - | - | TRBJ1-5
TGTGCCAGCAGTCACGACGGGGGGACAAACACCGGGGAGCTGTTTTTT | CASSHDGGTNTGELFF | TRBV6-2/TRBV6-3 | - | - | TRBJ2-2
TGTGCCAGCAGTCCATCGAGGACAGGCGAAGAGACCCAGTACTTC | CASSPSRTGEETQYF | TRBV27 | TRBD1 | - | TRBJ2-5
TGCGCCAGCACAGACGATTGGGGCACTGAAGCTTTCTTT | CASTDDWGTEAFF | TRBV4-3 | - | - | TRBJ1-1
TGCGCCAGCAGCCAGTGGCAAGGGCGCAAGCATTTT | CASSQWQGRKHF | TRBV4-3 | - | once | TRBJ1-5
TGCGCCAGCACGTCCGCTAGCGGGGGGGTGAACACCGGGGAGCTGTTTTTT | CASTSASGGVNTGELFF | TRBV5-1 | TRBD2 | - | TRBJ2-2
TGTGCCAGCAGTTTAAGCTACAACTACGAGCAGTACTTC | CASSLSYNYEQYF | TRBV28 | - | - | TRBJ2-7
TGCGCCAGCAGTCTACAGGGTTCTGGAAACACCATATATTTT | CASSLQGSGNTIYF | TRBV10-2 | - | - | TRBJ1-3
TGTGCCTGGACAAGACGGAACACTGAAGCTTTCTTT | CAWTRRNTEAFF | TRBV30 | - | - | TRBJ1-1
TGTGCCAGCAGTTTAGCCAGTTTTGCAGCTTTCTTT | CASSLASFAAFF | TRBV12-3/TRBV12-4 | - | - | TRBJ1-1
TGTGCCAGCAGCACACGACACACGGGTGCCACTGAAGCTTTCTTT | CASSTRHTGATEAFF | TRBV27 | - | once | TRBJ1-1
TGTGCCAGTACGACAGGGGGCTTGAATCAGCCCCAGCATTTT | CASTTGGLNQPQHF | TRBV19 | TRBD1 | - | TRBJ1-5
TGTGCCTGGAGTGTCCTCAGTGAGACCCAGTACTTC | CAWSVLSETQYF | TRBV30 | - | - | TRBJ2-5
TGTGCCAGCTCACGCTCCGGGGCCGAGAACACTGAAGCTTTCTTT | CASSRSGAENTEAFF | TRBV18 | - | - | TRBJ1-1
TGTGCCAGTAGTATAGGCTCCGGGACAGGTCGGCCCGGGGAGCTGTTTTTT | CASSIGSGTGRPGELFF | TRBV19 | TRBD1 | - | TRBJ2-2
TGTGCCAGCAGTTACTCGGGTGCTGCGAGTTCACCCCTCCACTTT | CASSYSGAASSPLHF | TRBV6-2/TRBV6-3 | - | - | TRBJ1-6
TGTGCCAGCAGTGAAGGAGGGGTTGACTATGGCTACACCTTC | CASSEGGVDYGYTF | TRBV28 | - | - | TRBJ1-2
TGCGCCAGCAGCTTGAACAGGGTTGAAAATTCACCCCTCCACTTT | CASSLNRVENSPLHF | TRBV5-1 | - | - | TRBJ1-6
TGTGCCAGCAGTGGGCTTGAGGGACTAGCGGGTCGAGAGACCCAGTACTTC | CASSGLEGLAGRETQYF | TRBV6-1 | TRBD2 | - | TRBJ2-5
TGTGCCAGTAGTAAATCTTCGGGATCTACTGAAGCTTTCTTT | CASSKSSGSTEAFF | TRBV19 | - | - | TRBJ1-1
TGCGCCAGCACCCAAAAAGGGCACAGGGGGACCTATGGCTACACCTTC | CASTQKGHRGTYGYTF | TRBV23-1 | TRBD1 | once | TRBJ1-2
TGTGCCTGGAGTCTCTCCGGGGCCGTGAACACTGAAGCTTTCTTT | CAWSLSGAVNTEAFF | TRBV30 | - | - | TRBJ1-1
TGTGCCAGCAGCTTAGGGGCCCTGGAGGGAGATACGCAGTATTTT | CASSLGALEGDTQYF | TRBV7-2 | - | - | TRBJ2-3
TGCAGCGTTGAGGGGACGGTCACCGGCTACACCTTC | CSVEGTVTGYTF | TRBV29-1 | - | once | TRBJ1-2
TGTGCCAGCAGTAATCCAGGGGAGGGTCAGCCCCAGCATTTT | CASSNPGEGQPQHF | TRBV25-1 | - | - | TRBJ1-5
TGCGCCAGCAGCCAAGATTCCGGGTTACATGGCTACACCTTC | CASSQDSGLHGYTF | TRBV4-3 | - | - | TRBJ1-2
TGTGCCAGCAGTAGCTCATATAATTCACCCCTCCACTTT | CASSSSYNSPLHF | TRBV12-3/TRBV12-4 | - | - | TRBJ1-6
TGTGCCAGCAGCTCCACGACAGGAGAAGCGAGTAGCACAGATACGCAGTATTTT | CASSSTTGEASSTDTQYF | TRBV7-9 | - | - | TRBJ2-3
TGTGCCAGCAGCCAGACAGGGGGGAACGGCTACACCTTC | CASSQTGGNGYTF | TRBV3-1/TRBV3-2 | TRBD1 | - | TRBJ1-2
TGTGCCATCAGTGCGGGACAGGAGCGAGAGACCCAGTACTTC | CAISAGQERETQYF | TRBV10-3 | TRBD1 | - | TRBJ2-5
TGTGCCAGCAGTTACCCGTCGGGCAGGGGCCAGAACACTGAAGCTTTCTTT | CASSYPSGRGQNTEAFF | TRBV6-2/TRBV6-3 | - | - | TRBJ1-1
TGTGCCAGCAGTCCCTGGGGGGCGAACACTGAAGCTTTCTTT | CASSPWGANTEAFF | TRBV6-6 | - | - | TRBJ1-1
TGTGCCAGCAGCGTAGACCGGGGGGGATACAATGAGCAGTTCTTC | CASSVDRGGYNEQFF | TRBV9 | TRBD2 | - | TRBJ2-1
TGTGCCAGCAGCCACTCCTACGAGCAGTACTTC | CASSHSYEQYF | TRBV11-2 | - | - | TRBJ2-7
TGTGCCAGCAGTCGAGACAGTAGTGTGGCAGATACGCAGTATTTT | CASSRDSSVADTQYF | TRBV6-5 | - | - | TRBJ2-3
TGTGCCAGTAGTATCCCGGGTGTGGGCAATCAGCCCCAGCATTTT | CASSIPGVGNQPQHF | TRBV19 | - | - | TRBJ1-5
TGTGCCAGCAGCTTAGGTGGGGGACAGGCTAACGAGCAGTACTTC | CASSLGGGQANEQYF | TRBV11-2 | TRBD1 | - | TRBJ2-7
TGTGCCAGCAGCTTGACTGGGAGTGGGGATACGCAGTATTTT | CASSLTGSGDTQYF | TRBV5-4 | - | - | TRBJ2-3
TGTGCCAGCAGCAATTCACGGTCAACTAATGAAAAACTGTTTTTT | CASSNSRSTNEKLFF | TRBV7-2 | - | - | TRBJ1-4